This T cell receptor beta chain was sequenced in a study of shared clonotypes between healthy human individuals. The CDR3 length is 15 residues. Germline lookup yields CDR1 MNHEY and CDR2 SMNVEV (reference sequence). Trimming cost V 2 bases and J 4 bases, with 14 bases left between them. Data came from immunoSEQ multiplex PCR; TCRdb stores just in-frame clones and leaves some out. The table lists approximately 640,000 clones, about nine tenths of them singletons. The receptor was isolated from a man aged 18 to 30 in good health. Some clones in this sample may be carry-over from other donors' samples. The sequencing sample was made of memory CD8+ T cells from PBMCs. As for subset: CD45RO+ cells pooled with CCR7-negative TemRA cells. The genes are TRBV27 and TRBJ2-5, with a possible D match to TRBD2 (7 bases). Here the CDR3 DNA reads TGTGCCAGCAGTTTAAACGGCGGGGGCGGAGAGACCCAGTACTTC. This sequence encodes CASSLNGGGGETQYF.